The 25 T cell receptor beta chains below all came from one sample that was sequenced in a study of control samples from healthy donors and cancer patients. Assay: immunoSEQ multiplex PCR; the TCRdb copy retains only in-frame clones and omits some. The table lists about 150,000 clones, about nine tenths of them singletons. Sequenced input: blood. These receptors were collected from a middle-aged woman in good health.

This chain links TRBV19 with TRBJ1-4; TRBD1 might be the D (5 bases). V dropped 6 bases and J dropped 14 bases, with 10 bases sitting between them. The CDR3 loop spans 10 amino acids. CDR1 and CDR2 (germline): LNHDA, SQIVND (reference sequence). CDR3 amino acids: CASRTGTLFF. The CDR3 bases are TGTGCCAGTAGAACCGGGACCCTGTTTTTT.

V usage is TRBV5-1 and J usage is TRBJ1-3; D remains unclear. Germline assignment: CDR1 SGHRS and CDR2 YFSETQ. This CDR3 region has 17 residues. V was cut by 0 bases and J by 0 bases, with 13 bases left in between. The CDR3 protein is CASSLVGGLNSGNTIYF. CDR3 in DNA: TGCGCCAGCAGCTTGGTAGGAGGCCTAAACTCTGGAAACACCATATATTTT. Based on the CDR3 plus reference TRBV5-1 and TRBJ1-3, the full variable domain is KAGVTQTPRYLIKTRGQQVTLSCSPISGHRSVSWYQQTPGQGLQFLFEYFSETQRNKGNFPGRFSGRQFSNSRSEMNVSTLELGDSALYLCASSLVGGLNSGNTIYFGEGSWLTVV.

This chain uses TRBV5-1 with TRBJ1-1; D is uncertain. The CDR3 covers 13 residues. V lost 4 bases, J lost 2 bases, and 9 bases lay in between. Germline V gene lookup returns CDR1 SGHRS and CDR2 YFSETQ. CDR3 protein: CASSKGGNTEAFF. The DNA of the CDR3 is TGCGCCAGCAGCAAGGGTGGAAACACTGAAGCTTTCTTT.

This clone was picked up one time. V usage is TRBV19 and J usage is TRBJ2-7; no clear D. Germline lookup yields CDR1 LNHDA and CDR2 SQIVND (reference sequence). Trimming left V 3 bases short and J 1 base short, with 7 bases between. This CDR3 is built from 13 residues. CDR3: CASSIAVSYEQYF. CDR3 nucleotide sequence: TGTGCCAGTAGTATCGCAGTGTCCTACGAGCAGTACTTC.

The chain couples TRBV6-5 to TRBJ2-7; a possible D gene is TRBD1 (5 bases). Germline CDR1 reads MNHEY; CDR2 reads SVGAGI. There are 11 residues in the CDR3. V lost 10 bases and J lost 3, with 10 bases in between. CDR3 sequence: CATRVIYEQYF. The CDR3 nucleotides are TGTGCCACCAGGGTCATCTACGAGCAGTACTTC.

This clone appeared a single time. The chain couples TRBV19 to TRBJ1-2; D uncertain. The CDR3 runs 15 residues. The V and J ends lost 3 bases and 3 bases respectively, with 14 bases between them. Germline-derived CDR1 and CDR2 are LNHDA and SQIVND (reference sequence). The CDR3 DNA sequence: TGTGCCAGTAGTATTGTGCAGGCGCAGGACTATGGCTACACCTTC. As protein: CASSIVQAQDYGYTF.

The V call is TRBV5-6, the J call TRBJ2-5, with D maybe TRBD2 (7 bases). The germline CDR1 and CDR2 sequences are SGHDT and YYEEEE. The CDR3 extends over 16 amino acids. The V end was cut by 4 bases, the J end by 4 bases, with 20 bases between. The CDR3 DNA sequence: TGTGCCAGCAGCAAACTGGCGGGGGCTAGGGGAGAGACCCAGTACTTC. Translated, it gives CASSKLAGARGETQYF.

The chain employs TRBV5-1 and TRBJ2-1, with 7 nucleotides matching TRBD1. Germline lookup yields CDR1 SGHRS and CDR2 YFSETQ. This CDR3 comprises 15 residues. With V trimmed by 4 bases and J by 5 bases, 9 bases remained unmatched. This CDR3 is CASSPGQVPNNEQFF. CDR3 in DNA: TGCGCCAGCAGCCCAGGACAGGTACCCAACAATGAGCAGTTCTTC. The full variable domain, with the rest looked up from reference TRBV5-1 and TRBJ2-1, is KAGVTQTPRYLIKTRGQQVTLSCSPISGHRSVSWYQQTPGQGLQFLFEYFSETQRNKGNFPGRFSGRQFSNSRSEMNVSTLELGDSALYLCASSPGQVPNNEQFFGPGTRLTVL.

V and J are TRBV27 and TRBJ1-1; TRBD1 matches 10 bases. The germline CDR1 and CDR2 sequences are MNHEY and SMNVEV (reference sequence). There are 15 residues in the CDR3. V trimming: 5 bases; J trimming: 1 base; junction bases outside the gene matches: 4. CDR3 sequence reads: CASSPRTGGNTEAFF. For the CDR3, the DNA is TGTGCCAGCAGTCCTCGGACAGGGGGGAACACTGAAGCTTTCTTT.

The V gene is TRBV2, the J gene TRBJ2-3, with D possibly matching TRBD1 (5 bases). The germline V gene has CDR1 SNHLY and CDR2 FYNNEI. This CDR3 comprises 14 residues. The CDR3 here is CASLQDTYTDTQYF. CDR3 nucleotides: TGTGCTAGTCTGCAGGACACATACACAGATACGCAGTATTTT.

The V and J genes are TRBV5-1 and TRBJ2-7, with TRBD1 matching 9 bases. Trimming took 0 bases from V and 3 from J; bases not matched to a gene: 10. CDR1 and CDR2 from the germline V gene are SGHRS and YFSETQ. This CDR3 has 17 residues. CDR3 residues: CASSLAVRGQGNYEQYF. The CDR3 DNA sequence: TGCGCCAGCAGCTTGGCCGTTAGGGGACAGGGAAACTACGAGCAGTACTTC. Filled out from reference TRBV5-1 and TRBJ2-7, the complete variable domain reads KAGVTQTPRYLIKTRGQQVTLSCSPISGHRSVSWYQQTPGQGLQFLFEYFSETQRNKGNFPGRFSGRQFSNSRSEMNVSTLELGDSALYLCASSLAVRGQGNYEQYFGPGTRLTVT.

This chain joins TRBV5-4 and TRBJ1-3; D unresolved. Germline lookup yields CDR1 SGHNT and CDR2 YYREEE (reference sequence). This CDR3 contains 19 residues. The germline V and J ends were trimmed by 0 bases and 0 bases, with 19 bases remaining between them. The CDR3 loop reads CASSLGGHLGGSSGNTIYF. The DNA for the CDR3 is TGTGCCAGCAGCTTGGGGGGTCATCTGGGAGGGTCCTCTGGAAACACCATATATTTT.

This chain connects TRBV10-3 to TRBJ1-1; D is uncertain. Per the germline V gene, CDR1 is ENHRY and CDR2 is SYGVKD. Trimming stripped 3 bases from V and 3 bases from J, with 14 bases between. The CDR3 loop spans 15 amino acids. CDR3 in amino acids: CAISDSSDGHTEAFF. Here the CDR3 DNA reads TGTGCCATCAGTGATTCATCCGACGGACACACTGAAGCTTTCTTT.

CDR3 residues: CASSFLMVIDGYGYTF. The CDR3 DNA reads TGTGCCAGCAGTTTCTTGATGGTGATCGACGGCTATGGCTACACCTTC. The chain employs TRBV27 and TRBJ1-2; D gene unclear. The CDR3 extends over 16 amino acids. V shed 3 bases and J shed 4 bases, with 18 bases lying between them. CDR1 MNHEY and CDR2 SMNVEV come from the germline V gene (reference sequence).

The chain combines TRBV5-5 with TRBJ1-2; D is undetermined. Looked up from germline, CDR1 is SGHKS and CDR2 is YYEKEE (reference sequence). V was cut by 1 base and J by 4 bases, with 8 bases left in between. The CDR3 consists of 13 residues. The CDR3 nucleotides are TGTGCCAGCAGCTTGAGGGCCTTCTATGGCTACACCTTC. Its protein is CASSLRAFYGYTF.

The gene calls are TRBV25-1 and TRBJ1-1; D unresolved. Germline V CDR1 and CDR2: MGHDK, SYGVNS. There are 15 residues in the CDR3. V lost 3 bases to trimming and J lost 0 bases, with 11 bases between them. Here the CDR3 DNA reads TGTGCCAGCAGTGATTACGGACGGATGAACACTGAAGCTTTCTTT. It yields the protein CASSDYGRMNTEAFF. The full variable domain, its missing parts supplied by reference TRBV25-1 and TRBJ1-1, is EADIYQTPRYLVIGTGKKITLECSQTMGHDKMYWYQQDPGMELHLIHYSYGVNSTEKGDLSSESTVSRIRTEHFPLTLESARPSHTSQYLCASSDYGRMNTEAFFGQGTRLTVV.

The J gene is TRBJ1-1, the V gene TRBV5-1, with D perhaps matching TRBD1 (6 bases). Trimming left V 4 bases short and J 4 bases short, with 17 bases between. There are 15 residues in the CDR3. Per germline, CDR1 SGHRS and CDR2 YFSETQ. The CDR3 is CASSPFGGRGTEAFF. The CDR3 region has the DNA TGCGCCAGCAGCCCATTTGGGGGGCGGGGCACTGAAGCTTTCTTT.

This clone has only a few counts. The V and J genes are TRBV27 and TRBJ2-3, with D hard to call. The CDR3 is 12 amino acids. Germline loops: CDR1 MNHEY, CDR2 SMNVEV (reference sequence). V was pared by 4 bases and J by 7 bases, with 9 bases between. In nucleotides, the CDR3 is TGTGCCAGCAGTTCTCAGGTTAATACGCAGTATTTT. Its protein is CASSSQVNTQYF.

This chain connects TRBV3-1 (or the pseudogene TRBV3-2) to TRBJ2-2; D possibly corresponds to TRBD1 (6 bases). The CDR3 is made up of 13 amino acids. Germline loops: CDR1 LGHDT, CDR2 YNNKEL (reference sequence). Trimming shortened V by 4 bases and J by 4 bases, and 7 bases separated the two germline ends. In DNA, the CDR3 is TGTGCCAGCAGCCTCAGGGGCACCGGGGAGCTGTTTTTT. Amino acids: CASSLRGTGELFF.

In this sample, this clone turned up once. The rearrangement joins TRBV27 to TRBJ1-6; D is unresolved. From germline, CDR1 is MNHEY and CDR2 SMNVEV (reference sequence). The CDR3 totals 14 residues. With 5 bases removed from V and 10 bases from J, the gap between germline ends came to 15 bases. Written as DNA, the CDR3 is TGTGCCAGCAGTAGCGGCAGCTTCGGGTCACCCCTCCACTTT. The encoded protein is CASSSGSFGSPLHF.

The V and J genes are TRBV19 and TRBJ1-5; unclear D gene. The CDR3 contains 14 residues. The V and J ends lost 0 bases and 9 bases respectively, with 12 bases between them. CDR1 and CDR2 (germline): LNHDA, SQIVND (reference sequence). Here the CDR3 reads CASSIDPRLRPQHF. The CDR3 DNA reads TGTGCCAGTAGTATAGACCCCCGGTTGAGGCCCCAGCATTTT.

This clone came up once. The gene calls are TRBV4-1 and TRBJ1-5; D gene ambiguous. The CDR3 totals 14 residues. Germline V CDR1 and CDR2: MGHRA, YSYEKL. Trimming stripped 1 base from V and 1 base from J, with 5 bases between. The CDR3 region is CASSQGGSNQPQHF. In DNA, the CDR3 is TGCGCCAGCAGCCAAGGGGGAAGCAATCAGCCCCAGCATTTT.

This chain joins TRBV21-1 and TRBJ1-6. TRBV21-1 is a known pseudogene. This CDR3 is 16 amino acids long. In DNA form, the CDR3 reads TGTGCCAGCACCCAAAGGGCTGGAGACCCGAATTCACCCCTCCACTTT. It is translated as CASTQRAGDPNSPLHF.

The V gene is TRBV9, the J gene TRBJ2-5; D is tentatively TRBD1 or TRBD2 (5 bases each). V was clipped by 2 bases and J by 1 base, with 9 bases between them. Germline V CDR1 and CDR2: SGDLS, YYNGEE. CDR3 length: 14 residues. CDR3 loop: CASSVRGLQETQYF. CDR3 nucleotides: TGTGCCAGCAGCGTGAGGGGCCTCCAAGAGACCCAGTACTTC.

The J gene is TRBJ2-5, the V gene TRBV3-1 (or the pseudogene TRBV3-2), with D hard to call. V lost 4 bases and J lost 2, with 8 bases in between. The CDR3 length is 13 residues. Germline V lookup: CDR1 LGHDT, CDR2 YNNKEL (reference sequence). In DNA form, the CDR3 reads TGTGCCAGCAGCCGTCGCGCTCAAGAGACCCAGTACTTC. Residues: CASSRRAQETQYF.